Presented here are 18 T cell receptor beta chains from one specimen sequenced in a study of T cells in Graves' hyperthyroidism and ophthalmopathy. RNA transcripts gave rise to amplified TCR beta CDR3 regions. In the first-round RT-PCR of the TCR CDR3, the HTBI primer set was used. TCRdb called the multiplex PCR reads again in MiXCR, with one record for every CDR3 protein. The sample carries hundreds of thousands of distinct CDR3 sequences, roughly 20% recorded once. The sequenced material came from blood. Receptors were obtained from a man between 45 and 60 years old with Graves' ophthalmopathy.

This clonotype appeared a few times. The chain combines TRBV20-1 with TRBJ1-3; D gene ambiguous. The CDR3 is 14 residues long. From germline, CDR1 is DFQATT and CDR2 SNEGSKA (reference sequence). The V and J ends lost 4 bases and 1 base respectively, with 11 bases between them. CDR3 amino acids: CSATSSGSGNTIYF. The CDR3 DNA sequence: TGCAGTGCTACCTCTAGTGGGTCTGGAAACACCATATATTTT.

This clonotype has only a few counts. The chain uses TRBV27 and TRBJ1-6, with D unresolved. Between the trimmed V and J ends, which lost 3 bases and 7 bases, there was a span of 13 bases. Germline assignment: CDR1 MNHEY and CDR2 SMNVEV (reference sequence). CDR3 size: 15 residues. CDR3 nucleotide sequence: TGTGCCAGCAGTTTGGGCGGACGGAACAATTCACCCCTCCACTTT. It translates to CASSLGGRNNSPLHF.

In this sample, this clonotype turned up many times. The CDR3 sequence is CASSRLRGEETQYF. The CDR3 DNA reads TGTGCCAGCAGCCGTTTGAGGGGGGAAGAGACCCAGTACTTC. The chain combines TRBV11-2 with TRBJ2-5; possibly TRBD1 or TRBD2 for D (6 bases each). The CDR3 has 14 residues. V was clipped by 5 bases and J by 3 bases, with 13 bases between them. Looked up from germline, CDR1 is SGHAT and CDR2 is FQNNGV.

This clonotype was counted a few times. The chain carries TRBV7-9 and TRBJ1-5; 9 positions match TRBD1. CDR3 length: 15 amino acids. Germline V lookup: CDR1 SEHNR, CDR2 FQNEAQ (reference sequence). The ends lost 4 bases at V and 8 bases at J; junction bases unmatched: 9. The CDR3 sequence is CASSSGAGQGEPQHF. The CDR3 region has the DNA TGTGCCAGCAGCTCGGGGGCGGGACAGGGAGAGCCCCAGCATTTT.

The chain has TRBV7-3 and TRBJ2-3, with D perhaps matching TRBD1 (5 bases). Trimming cost V 5 bases and J 4 bases, with 10 bases left between them. Germline CDR1 reads SGHTA; CDR2 reads FQGTGA. The CDR3 is 13 residues long. CDR3 protein: CASSAGNADTQYF. DNA for the CDR3: TGTGCCAGCAGCGCAGGGAACGCAGATACGCAGTATTTT.

This clonotype was recorded many times. The rearrangement links TRBV5-1 to TRBJ2-1, with a weak D call TRBD2 (5 bases). Per the germline V gene, CDR1 is SGHRS and CDR2 is YFSETQ. The V gene lost 3 bases and the J gene lost 2 bases, with 15 bases spanning the gap. The CDR3 runs 16 residues. The CDR3 sequence is CASSSAGRVPYNEQFF. Here the CDR3 DNA reads TGCGCCAGCAGCTCCGCGGGTAGGGTACCCTACAATGAGCAGTTCTTC.

In this sample, this clonotype turned up many times. V is TRBV7-8 and J is TRBJ2-2, with D hard to call. Germline CDR1 SGHVS, CDR2 FQNEAQ. This CDR3 has 12 amino acids. Deletions cut 5 bases from V and 7 bases from J, with 8 bases between. CDR3: CASSPDRGELFF. The CDR3 region has the DNA TGTGCCAGCAGCCCCGACCGCGGGGAGCTGTTTTTT.

This clonotype occurred many times. The chain couples TRBV5-1 to TRBJ2-1; D perhaps matches TRBD2 (7 bases). CDR1 SGHRS and CDR2 YFSETQ come from the germline V gene. CDR3 length equals 15 residues. V lost 3 bases and J lost 9, with 19 bases in between. Here the CDR3 reads CASSSYPTGGFEQFF. CDR3 coding DNA: TGCGCCAGCAGCTCTTACCCGACGGGGGGCTTTGAGCAGTTCTTC.

This clonotype was seen a few times. The chain links TRBV20-1 to TRBJ2-7; 9 bases fit TRBD2. V gave up 5 bases and J gave up 6 bases; unmatched junction bases: 5. The V gene's germline CDR1 is DFQATT and CDR2 SNEGSKA (reference sequence). The CDR3 is 12 residues long. CDR3 residues: CSARRLAVEQYF. The CDR3 bases are TGCAGTGCTCGTCGACTAGCGGTCGAGCAGTACTTC.

The chain employs TRBV20-1 and TRBJ1-2; D is unresolved. Germline V CDR1 and CDR2: DFQATT, SNEGSKA (reference sequence). V shed 6 bases and J shed 0 bases, with 11 bases lying between them. CDR3 length: 13 residues. The CDR3 protein is CSAKPGSNYGYTF. The CDR3 region has the DNA TGCAGTGCAAAGCCAGGATCTAACTATGGCTACACCTTC.

This clonotype was recorded many times. The rearrangement joins TRBV5-8 to TRBJ2-5; D is unclear. Germline V lookup: CDR1 SGHTS, CDR2 YDEGEE. This CDR3 is 14 amino acids long. With 4 bases removed from V and 0 bases from J, the gap between germline ends came to 10 bases. The CDR3 DNA follows: TGTGCCAGCAGCCCGGGCCGGTACCAAGAGACCCAGTACTTC. Its protein product is CASSPGRYQETQYF.

This clonotype has only a few counts. The chain links TRBV7-8 to TRBJ2-7; 9 bases agree with TRBD2. Germline V gene sequence: CDR1 SGHVS, CDR2 FQNEAQ. V was pared by 5 bases and J by 2 bases, with 7 bases of the junction left unmatched. This CDR3 has 15 residues. CDR3 residues: CASSLSGSKTYEQYF. CDR3 nucleotides: TGTGCCAGCAGCCTTAGCGGGAGTAAGACCTACGAGCAGTACTTC.

In its sample, this clonotype was seen many times. The chain recombines TRBV3-1 with TRBJ2-7; 10 nucleotides align to TRBD1. J was trimmed by 3 bases and V by 1 base; bases with no gene match: 3. The CDR3 covers 15 residues. The V gene's germline CDR1 is LGHDT and CDR2 YNNKEL (reference sequence). In DNA, the CDR3 is TGTGCCAGCAGCCAAGGGGGGACAGGGGACTACGAGCAGTACTTC. The encoded protein is CASSQGGTGDYEQYF.

The gene calls are TRBV27 and TRBJ2-7; weak D call: TRBD1 (6 bases). The CDR3 sequence is 14 residues long. Deletions cut 2 bases from V and 4 bases from J, with 12 bases between. Per the germline V gene, CDR1 is MNHEY and CDR2 is SMNVEV (reference sequence). In nucleotides, the CDR3 is TGTGCCAGCAGTTTAACAGGGTCTGGGTACGAGCAGTACTTC. This translates into CASSLTGSGYEQYF.

The chain recombines TRBV28 with TRBJ2-4; D is unclear. The V gene's germline CDR1 is MDHEN and CDR2 SYDVKM. The V gene lost 5 bases and the J gene lost 0 bases, with 8 bases spanning the gap. There are 14 residues in the CDR3. The CDR3 here is CASSLSGAKNIQYF. In DNA, the CDR3 is TGTGCCAGCAGTCTCAGTGGAGCCAAAAACATTCAGTACTTC.

CDR3 nucleotide sequence: TGTGCCATCAGTGAAGGGGGCGGAAATTCACCCCTCCACTTT. Protein: CAISEGGGNSPLHF. This chain connects TRBV10-3 to TRBJ1-6, with TRBD1 matching 7 bases. The CDR3 loop spans 14 amino acids. The germline V gene encodes CDR1 ENHRY and CDR2 SYGVKD. V lost 3 bases, J lost 7 bases, and 3 bases stayed unmatched.

V and J are TRBV20-1 and TRBJ2-1; 16 nucleotides align to TRBD2. The length of the CDR3 is 20 residues. With V trimmed by 6 bases and J by 0 bases, 14 bases remained unmatched. Germline V gene lookup returns CDR1 DFQATT and CDR2 SNEGSKA (reference sequence). The CDR3 coding sequence is TGCAGTGCCGCTGAGCCGGGACTAGCGGGAGGGCGGAGCTCCTACAATGAGCAGTTCTTC. This gives the protein CSAAEPGLAGGRSSYNEQFF.

This clonotype was recorded many times. The rearrangement links TRBV30 to TRBJ2-7, with 8 bases lining up with TRBD2. The ends lost 2 bases at V and 5 bases at J; junction bases unmatched: 2. The CDR3 length is 12 residues. Germline V CDR1 and CDR2: GTSNPN, SVGIG (reference sequence). Here the CDR3 reads CAWSPGGDEQYF. CDR3 DNA sequence: TGTGCCTGGAGTCCGGGAGGGGACGAGCAGTACTTC.